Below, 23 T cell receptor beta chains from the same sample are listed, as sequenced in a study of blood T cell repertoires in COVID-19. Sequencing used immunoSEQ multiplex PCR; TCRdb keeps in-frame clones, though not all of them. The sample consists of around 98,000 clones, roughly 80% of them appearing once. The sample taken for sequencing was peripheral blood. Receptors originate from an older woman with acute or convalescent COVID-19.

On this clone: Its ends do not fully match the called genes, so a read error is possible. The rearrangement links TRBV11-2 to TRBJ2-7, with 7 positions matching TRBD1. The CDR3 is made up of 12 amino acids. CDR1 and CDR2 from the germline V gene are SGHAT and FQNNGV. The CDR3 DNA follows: TGTGCCAGCGGCCAGGGACAGTACGTGCAGTACTTC. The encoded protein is CASGQGQYVQYF.

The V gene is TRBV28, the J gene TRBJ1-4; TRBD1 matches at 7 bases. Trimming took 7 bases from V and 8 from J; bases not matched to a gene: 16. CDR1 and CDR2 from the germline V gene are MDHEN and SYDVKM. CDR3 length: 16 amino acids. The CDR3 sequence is CASILGGQVIEEKLFF. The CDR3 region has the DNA TGTGCCAGCATCCTGGGCGGACAGGTGATAGAGGAAAAACTGTTTTTT.

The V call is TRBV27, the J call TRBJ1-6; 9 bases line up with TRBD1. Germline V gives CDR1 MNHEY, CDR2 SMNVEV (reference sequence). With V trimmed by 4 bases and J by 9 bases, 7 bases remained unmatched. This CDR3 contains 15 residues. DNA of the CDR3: TGTGCCAGCAGTTGGACAGGGGATCCTATTTCACCCCTCCACTTT. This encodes CASSWTGDPISPLHF.

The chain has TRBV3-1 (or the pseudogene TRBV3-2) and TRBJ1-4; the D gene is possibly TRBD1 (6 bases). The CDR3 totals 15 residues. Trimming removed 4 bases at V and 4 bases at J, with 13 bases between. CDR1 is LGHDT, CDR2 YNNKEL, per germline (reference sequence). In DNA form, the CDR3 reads TGTGCCAGCAGCCTACCGGGACACCTTAATGAAAAACTGTTTTTT. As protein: CASSLPGHLNEKLFF.

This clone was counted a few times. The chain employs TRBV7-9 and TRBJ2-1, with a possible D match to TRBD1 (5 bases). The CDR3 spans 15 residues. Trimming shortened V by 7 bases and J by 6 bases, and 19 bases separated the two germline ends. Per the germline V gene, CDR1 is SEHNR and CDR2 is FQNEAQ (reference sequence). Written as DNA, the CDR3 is TGTGCCAGCAACAAGGGGCGACTGGCCCCCAATGAGCAGTTCTTC. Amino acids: CASNKGRLAPNEQFF.

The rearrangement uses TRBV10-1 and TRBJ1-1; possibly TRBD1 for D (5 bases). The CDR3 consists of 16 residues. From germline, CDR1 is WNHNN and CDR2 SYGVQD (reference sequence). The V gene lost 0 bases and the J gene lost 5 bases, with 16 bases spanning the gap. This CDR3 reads CASSESSPGGETEAFF. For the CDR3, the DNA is TGCGCCAGCAGTGAGTCTTCTCCCGGGGGGGAGACTGAAGCTTTCTTT.

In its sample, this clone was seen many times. This chain's CDR3 is CASSKAGQAYNSPLHF. The CDR3 nucleotides read TGTGCCAGTAGTAAGGCAGGACAGGCGTATAATTCACCCCTCCACTTT. This chain links TRBV19 with TRBJ1-6, with 7 positions matching TRBD1. The CDR3 is 16 amino acids. V shed 4 bases and J 4 bases; nucleotides not matched to a gene: 7. The germline V gene has CDR1 LNHDA and CDR2 SQIVND (reference sequence).

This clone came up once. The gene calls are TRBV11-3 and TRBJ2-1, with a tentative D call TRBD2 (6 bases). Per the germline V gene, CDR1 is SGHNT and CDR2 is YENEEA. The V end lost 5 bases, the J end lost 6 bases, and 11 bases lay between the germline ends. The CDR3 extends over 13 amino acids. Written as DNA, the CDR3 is TGTGCCAGCAGCCCGGGACTCCGCAATGAGCAGTTCTTC. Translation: CASSPGLRNEQFF.

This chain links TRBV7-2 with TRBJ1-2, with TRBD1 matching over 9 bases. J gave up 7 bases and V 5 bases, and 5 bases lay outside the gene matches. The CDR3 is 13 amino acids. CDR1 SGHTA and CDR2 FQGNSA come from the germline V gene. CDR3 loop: CASSNRDRAGYTF. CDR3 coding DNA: TGTGCCAGCAGCAACCGGGACAGGGCTGGCTACACCTTC.

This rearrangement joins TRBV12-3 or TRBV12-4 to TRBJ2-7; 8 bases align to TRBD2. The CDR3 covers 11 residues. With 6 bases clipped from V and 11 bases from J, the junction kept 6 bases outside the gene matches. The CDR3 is CASRERGREYF. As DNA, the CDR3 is TGTGCCAGCAGGGAGCGGGGGAGAGAGTACTTC.

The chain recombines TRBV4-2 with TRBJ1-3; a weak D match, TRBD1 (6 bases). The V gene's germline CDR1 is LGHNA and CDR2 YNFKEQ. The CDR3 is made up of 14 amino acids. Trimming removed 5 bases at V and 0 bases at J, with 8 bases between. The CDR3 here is CASSTGSSGNTIYF. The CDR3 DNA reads TGTGCCAGCAGCACAGGGAGCTCTGGAAACACCATATATTTT.

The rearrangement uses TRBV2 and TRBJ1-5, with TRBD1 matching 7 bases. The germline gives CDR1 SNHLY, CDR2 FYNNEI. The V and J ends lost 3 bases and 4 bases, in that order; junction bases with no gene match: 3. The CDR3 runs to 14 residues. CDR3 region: CASSEGQLNQPQHF. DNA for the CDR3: TGTGCCAGCAGTGAGGGACAGCTTAATCAGCCCCAGCATTTT.

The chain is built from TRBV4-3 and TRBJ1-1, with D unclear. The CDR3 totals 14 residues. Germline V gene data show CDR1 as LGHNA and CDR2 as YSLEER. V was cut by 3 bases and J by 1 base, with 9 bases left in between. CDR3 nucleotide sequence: TGCGCCAGCAGCCAGACCCGGGGGAACACTGAAGCTTTCTTT. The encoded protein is CASSQTRGNTEAFF.

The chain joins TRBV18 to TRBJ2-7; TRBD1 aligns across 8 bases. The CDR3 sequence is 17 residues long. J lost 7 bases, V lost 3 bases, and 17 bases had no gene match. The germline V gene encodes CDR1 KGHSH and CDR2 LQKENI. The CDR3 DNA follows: TGTGCCAGCTCACCCTCGAATCCCGCTCAGGGGGCGGGTGAGCAGTACTTC. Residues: CASSPSNPAQGAGEQYF.

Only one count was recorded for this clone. CDR3 coding DNA: TGTGCCAGCAGCTTGGAAAGGGGTACCTATCCGAATGAAAAACTGTTTTTT. This sequence encodes CASSLERGTYPNEKLFF. The chain links TRBV5-5 to TRBJ1-4; D may be TRBD1 (5 bases). Germline V gene data show CDR1 as SGHKS and CDR2 as YYEKEE (reference sequence). V lost 0 bases, J lost 5 bases, and 17 bases lay in between. The CDR3 contains 17 residues.

CDR3 sequence (DNA): TGTGCCAGCAGTGGGACAGTAGGGACTGAAGCTTTCTTT. It encodes CASSGTVGTEAFF. The chain combines TRBV6-4 with TRBJ1-1, with a tentative D call TRBD1 (6 bases). CDR1 and CDR2 from the germline V gene are MRHNA and SNTAGT. The CDR3 has 13 residues. Trimming shortened V by 4 bases and J by 5 bases, and 11 bases separated the two germline ends.

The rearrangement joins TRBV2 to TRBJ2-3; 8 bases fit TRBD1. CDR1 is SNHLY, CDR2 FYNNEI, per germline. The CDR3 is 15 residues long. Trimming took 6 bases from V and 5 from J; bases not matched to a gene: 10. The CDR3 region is CASSPQGASGDTQYF. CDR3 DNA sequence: TGTGCCAGCAGCCCCCAGGGGGCATCGGGAGATACGCAGTATTTT.

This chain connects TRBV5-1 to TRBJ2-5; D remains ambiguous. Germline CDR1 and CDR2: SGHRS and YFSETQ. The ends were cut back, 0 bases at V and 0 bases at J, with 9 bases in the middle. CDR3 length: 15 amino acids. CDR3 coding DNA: TGCGCCAGCAGCTTGGAACAGTCTTACCAAGAGACCCAGTACTTC. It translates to CASSLEQSYQETQYF.

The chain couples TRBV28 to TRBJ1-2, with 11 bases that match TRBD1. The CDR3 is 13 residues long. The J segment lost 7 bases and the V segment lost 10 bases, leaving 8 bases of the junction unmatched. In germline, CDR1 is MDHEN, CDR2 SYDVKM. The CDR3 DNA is TGTGCCACGGACAGGGGGCGTCGGAGTGGCTACACCTTC. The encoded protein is CATDRGRRSGYTF.

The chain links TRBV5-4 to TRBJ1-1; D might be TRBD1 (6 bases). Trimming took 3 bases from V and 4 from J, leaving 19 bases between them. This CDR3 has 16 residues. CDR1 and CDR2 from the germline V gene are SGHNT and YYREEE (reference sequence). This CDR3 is CASSSGRGGRSTEAFF. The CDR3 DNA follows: TGTGCCAGCAGCTCGGGAAGGGGGGGCCGGAGCACTGAAGCTTTCTTT.

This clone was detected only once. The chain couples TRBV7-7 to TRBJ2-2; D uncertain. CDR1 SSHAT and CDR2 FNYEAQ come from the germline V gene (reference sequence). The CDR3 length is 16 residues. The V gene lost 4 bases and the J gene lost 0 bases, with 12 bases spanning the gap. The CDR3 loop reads CASSSGSRANTGELFF. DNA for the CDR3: TGTGCCAGCAGCTCCGGGTCAAGAGCGAACACCGGGGAGCTGTTTTTT.

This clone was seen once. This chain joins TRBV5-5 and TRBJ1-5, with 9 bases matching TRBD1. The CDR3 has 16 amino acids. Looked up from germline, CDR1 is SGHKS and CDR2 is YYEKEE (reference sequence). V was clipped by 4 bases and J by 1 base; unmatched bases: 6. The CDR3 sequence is CASSARQGGSNQPQHF. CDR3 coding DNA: TGTGCCAGCAGCGCCCGACAGGGGGGAAGCAATCAGCCCCAGCATTTT.

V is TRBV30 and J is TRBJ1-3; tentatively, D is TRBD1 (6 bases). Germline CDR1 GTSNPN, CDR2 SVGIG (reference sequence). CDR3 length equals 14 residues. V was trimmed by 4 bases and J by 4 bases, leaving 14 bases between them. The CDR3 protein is CAWNKQGRGNTIYF. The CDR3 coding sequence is TGTGCCTGGAATAAACAGGGACGAGGAAACACCATATATTTT.